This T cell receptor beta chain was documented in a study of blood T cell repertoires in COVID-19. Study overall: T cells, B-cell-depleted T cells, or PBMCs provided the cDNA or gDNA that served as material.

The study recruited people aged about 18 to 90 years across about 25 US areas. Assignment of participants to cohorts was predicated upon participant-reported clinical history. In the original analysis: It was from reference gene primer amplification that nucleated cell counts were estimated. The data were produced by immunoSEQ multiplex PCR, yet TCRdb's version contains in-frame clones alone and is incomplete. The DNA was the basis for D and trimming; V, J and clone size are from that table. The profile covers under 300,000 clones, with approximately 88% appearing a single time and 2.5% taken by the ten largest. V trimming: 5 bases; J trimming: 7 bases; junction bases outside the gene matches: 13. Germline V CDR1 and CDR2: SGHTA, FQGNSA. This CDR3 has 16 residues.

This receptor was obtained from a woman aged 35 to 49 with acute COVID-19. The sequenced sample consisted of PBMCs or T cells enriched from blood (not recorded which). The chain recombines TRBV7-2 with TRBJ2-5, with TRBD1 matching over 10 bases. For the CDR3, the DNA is TGTGCCAGCAGCCCCCGGGGACAGGGGTCCCATGGGACCCAGTACTTC. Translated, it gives CASSPRGQGSHGTQYF.